This TCR beta chain was identified during a study of cytomegalovirus exposure and HLA in healthy donors (TCRdb year 2017). Context from the whole study: An earlier analysis of approximately 640 of the donors reported about 250 Gb of sequence data and around 120 million unique TCR beta sequences from about 200 million T cells. A separate validation cohort of over a hundred different subjects was used in addition to the roughly 640-subject first cohort. A later analysis re-examined previously published TCR beta repertoires from just over 650 donors and added high-resolution HLA genotyping to investigate patterns of TCR occurrence. Donor age, sex, ethnicity and CMV serostatus were collected together with the repertoire data. An early release that covered more than 550 HLA-typed donors contained approximately 300 gigabases of sequencing data and around 80 million unique TCR sequences. A later genetic analysis used genome-wide SNP genotypes for about 65% of the roughly 700 donors, treating that subset as a discovery cohort. Every repertoire in the discovery cohort had been generated on one and the same sequencing platform. Several DR-DQ haplotypes were handled as single units for association and clustering, since linkage in the cohort was strong. An earlier analysis of a few hundred of the donors applied high-throughput TCR beta sequencing to assess whether each TCR beta V gene segment acted as functional or pseudogenic. Among the roughly 400 genotyped donors, approximately 76% belonged to the genetic ancestry cluster associated with self-reported Caucasian donors. Among 300 to 450 genotyped donors of the cohort, an average of 235,054 unique TCR beta nucleotide sequences were sequenced per donor, roughly 18% of them non-productive. The study combined high-throughput TCR immunosequencing, statistical association of individual TCRs with disease status, and machine learning to predict cytomegalovirus infection status. Both class I and class II loci were covered by HLA typing, at four-digit resolution. Rather than drawing on any new phenotypic data, the later analysis identified candidate immune exposures from TCR beta sequences and the way those sequences occurred across donors. The study aimed to test whether cataloging public T cell receptors could reveal signatures of past pathogen exposure. The number of typed donors differed by locus: about 620-630 for A, B, C, DRB1 and DQB1; approximately 530 for DQA1; approximately 600 for DPA1; and about 450 for DPB1. Using immunosequencing, the study profiled T cell repertoires from 640 or so subjects and related those repertoires to cytomegalovirus serostatus. General study outcomes and caveats: In both the original and validation cohorts, the classifier was reported to diagnose cytomegalovirus status with high specificity and sensitivity. Sequencing depth was assumed to be roughly uniform across donors in the presence/absence analyses, though that assumption may not hold. Broadly in line with IMGT annotations, most TCR beta V segments showed up in productive rearrangements about 87% or about 30% of the time in an earlier analysis of 450 to 750 of the donors. A further reported finding was that TCR beta sequences accurately predicted the HLA-A and HLA-B alleles for most subjects in the first cohort. Only TCR beta chains were sequenced in this cohort, and the absence of alpha or paired-chain data limited detectable features. In a later analysis, most CMV-associated TCR beta chains were found to appear HLA-restricted, with HLA associations seemingly driven largely by CMV exposure. A cluster of highly shared sequence variants was judged likely to be a technical artifact of the sequencing pipeline. A later analysis found that HLA-associated TCR beta chains were more clonally expanded and had lower generation probabilities than equally common non-associated chains. The study listed 150 to 200 TCR beta chains as associated with cytomegalovirus. An association between a missense DCLRE1C variant and V-gene and J-gene trimming of TCR beta chains was found in a later genetic analysis and replicated in an independent cohort. A later analysis reported that several top co-occurrence clusters appeared linked to parvovirus B19, influenza, CMV and Epstein-Barr virus. Across donors, most TCR sequences were observed very rarely, whereas some public TCRs were present in many individuals. Three of the identified cytomegalovirus-associated TCR beta chains were confirmed in vitro to be specific for cytomegalovirus antigens. Because HLA typing was missing for some donors at each locus, association tests included only the typed subset. Because counts were too low, roughly 16 rarely observed V segments, including chromosome 9 orphons, were excluded from the earlier analysis of 587 of the donors. Correlated functional status among segregating V segments might be attributable to linkage disequilibrium, but an unknown experimental factor could not be ruled out. Compared with the approximately 670-donor mean, donors in an Asian-associated ancestry cluster had fewer N-insertions in productive TCRs, according to a later genetic analysis. At a false discovery rate of 0.05, a later analysis linked some 18,000 TCR beta sequences to specific HLA alleles. Assigning TCR associations to individual alleles was difficult when HLA alleles, especially DR and DQ, strongly co-occurred. The only immune exposure information available for the cohort was CMV serostatus. In a later analysis, the rate of TCR association differed among HLA loci, with DRB1 alleles having the most associated TCRs and HLA-C alleles having the fewest. It was suggested by the authors that the approach could potentially be generalized to other disease states and immunological phenotypes.

The method behind the library was the immunoSEQ multiplex PCR assay. For the multiplex PCR, a mixture combining 60 forward primers for TCR Vbeta segments and 13 reverse primers for TCR Jbeta segments was used. A multiplex PCR assay on genomic DNA amplified the CDR3 region of rearranged TCR beta genes. On the Illumina HiSeq System, the amplified TCR beta libraries were sequenced as 87-base-pair reads. On the authors' methods: Across the roughly 600 repertoires, a later analysis counted 60 million to 90 million unique TCR beta chains, some 11 million of which were shared by at least two donors. Raw reads were error-corrected and collapsed into unique sequences by a nearest-neighbor algorithm in which closely related sequences were merged to remove PCR and sequencing errors. CDR3 sequences were aligned to IMGT reference sequences to assign V, D and J gene segments. Each retained sequence needed at least a six-nucleotide match to both a V gene segment and a J gene segment. A rearrangement was called productive if the CDR3 had no stop codons and remained in frame with V and J, and every other rearrangement was called non-productive. Following IMGT convention, CDR3 was defined as the stretch from the second conserved V-encoded cysteine to the conserved J-encoded phenylalanine. Sequences without an unambiguous match to a single V gene segment were excluded from the earlier analysis of 500 to 700 of the donors. An earlier analysis of around 600 of the donors classified V segments as functional when productive rearrangements were above 56.7% and as segregating when the standard deviation between donors was above 5%. To diagnose cytomegalovirus status from the catalog of TCR beta chain sequences, a statistical classification framework was built. V and J gene assignment, in a later analysis, came from comparing TCR nucleotide sequences with IMGT/GENE-DB human TR gene sequences. The TCRdist pipeline was used in a later analysis to assign CDR3 sequences and most-parsimonious VDJ recombination scenarios. In a later analysis, each TCR beta chain was defined by its CDR3 amino acid sequence together with its V-gene family, and reads without a unique V-gene family were excluded. As a way to deal with suspected cross-contamination and a sequencing artifact, a later analysis dropped under 600 nucleotide sequences that were highly shared and had low generation probability. A later analysis calculated a clonal expansion index for each public chain from normalized within-repertoire ranks of inferred template counts. Generation probabilities in a later analysis came from a VDJ recombination model fitted to out-of-frame rearrangements, and those results were checked against IGoR. A later analysis scored TCR-TCR, TCR-HLA and TCR-CMV co-occurrence with hypergeometric tests, applying a repertoire-size bias correction to TCR pairs. False discovery rates were estimated in a later analysis by permuting HLA or CMV assignments 20 times. In a later analysis, co-occurring TCRs were grouped using DBSCAN, and TCRdist sequence similarity was added for clustering within HLA-allele-positive subsets. Repertoires with fewer than 30,000 or more than 120,000 public chains were left out of co-occurrence clustering, as were five repertoires with anomalous nucleotide sharing. TCRdb took this table from immuneACCESS and kept in-frame rearrangements with V and J called. Such tables lack part of the clones; where checked against another copy, unresolved V genes explain under half of the gap, and the rest is unexplained. That table supplies the V and J calls and clone size; D and trimming were determined from the DNA. For this sample there are a few hundred thousand clones; roughly 70% appear just once. 1.8% of the sample lies in the top ten.

The cohort consisted of approximately 670 healthy bone marrow donors. All cohort members were sampled while nominally healthy, although unrecorded immune exposures were likely present. The donor tested CMV seronegative and was one of the 352 seronegative cohort members. A peripheral blood sample was provided by each donor, and peripheral blood mononuclear cells were used for TCR beta sequencing. The Qiagen DNeasy Blood Extraction Kit was used to extract genomic DNA from the blood cell samples. As regards this clone: The target of this receptor is not known. Qualities for individual bases were not recorded, and no much larger clone is one base off.

This clonotype was obtained from a woman younger than 45 in good health and CMV-seronegative. The source material was PBMCs.

DNA sequence: TGTGCCATCGGGAACGGGGGTACCAACAATGAGCAGTTCTTC. Its amino acids are CAIGNGGTNNEQFF. This chain is built from TRBV10-3 and TRBJ2-1; D gene: possibly TRBD2, on 6 matching bases. Trimming takes 8 bases from V and 5 bases from J, and the germline ends sit 16 bases apart. The germline V gene gives CDR1 as ENHRY and CDR2 as SYGVKD. There are 14 amino acids in the CDR3, from cysteine to phenylalanine inclusive. Only CDR3 DNA is held: 42 bases, read in frame from base 1.